This T cell receptor (beta chain) was captured by sequencing in a study of circulating and synovial CD4+ cells in juvenile arthritis. Study results and caveats: CPL versus bulk CD4 samples: T cell genome counts differed by at least an order of magnitude. Shared-clonotype fractions with synovium likely underestimate full repertoire overlap.

Samples derive from patients with active juvenile idiopathic arthritis. This table comes from immunoSEQ multiplex PCR, and its TCRdb copy is limited to in-frame clones, with some not included. The table lists around 32,000 clones, nearly 95% of them singletons. The CDR3 is 18 residues long. J lost 0 bases, V lost 0 bases, and 7 bases had no gene match. Per the germline V gene, CDR1 is SGHNT and CDR2 is YYREEE (reference sequence). Comment on this clone: Antigen unknown.

This chain links TRBV5-4 with TRBJ2-7; TRBD2 aligns across 12 bases. Sequenced input: CD4+ T cells from blood. The TCR comes from a human donor with juvenile idiopathic arthritis. DNA of the CDR3: TGTGCCAGCAGCTTGGGGCTAGCGGGGGGGACGAGCTCCTACGAGCAGTACTTC. Its translation is CASSLGLAGGTSSYEQYF.